The 8 T cell receptor beta chains given below trace back to one sample, sequenced in a study of shared T cell receptors in the human thymus. Here immunoSEQ multiplex PCR was the method, and the copy in TCRdb shows in-frame clones only, minus some. The sample lists hundreds of thousands of clones; about 95% were seen once. The sample was thymocytes. The receptor source for this set is a human donor.

The rearrangement joins TRBV27 to TRBJ2-7; weak D call: TRBD1 (5 bases). The length of the CDR3 is 14 residues. V was cut by 7 bases and J by 4 bases, with 17 bases left in between. Germline CDR1 reads MNHEY; CDR2 reads SMNVEV (reference sequence). The CDR3 sequence: CASTEGQGNYEQYF. The CDR3, as DNA: TGTGCCAGCACCGAAGGCCAGGGCAATTACGAGCAGTACTTC.

The sample holds one count of this clone. The gene calls are TRBV7-2 and TRBJ2-7; D may match TRBD1 or TRBD2 (5 bases each). Trimming stripped 4 bases from V and 2 bases from J, with 12 bases between. The germline V gene encodes CDR1 SGHTA and CDR2 FQGNSA. This CDR3 has 14 residues. The chain's CDR3 is CASSYLGPAYEQYF. The CDR3 DNA reads TGTGCCAGCAGCTACCTGGGACCAGCCTACGAGCAGTACTTC. The entire variable domain, with the rest obtained from reference TRBV7-2 and TRBJ2-7, is as follows: GAGVSQSPSNKVTEKGKDVELRCDPISGHTALYWYRQSLGQGLEFLIYFQGNSAPDKSGLPSDRFSAERTGGSVSTLTIQRTQQEDSAVYLCASSYLGPAYEQYFGPGTRLTVT.

CDR3 region: CAIARDTSVDSNQPQHF. In nucleotides, the CDR3 is TGTGCCATAGCCAGGGACACGTCAGTTGATAGCAATCAGCCCCAGCATTTT. V gene TRBV10-3 combines with J gene TRBJ1-5; the D gene is possibly TRBD1 (6 bases). Germline CDR1 is ENHRY and CDR2 is SYGVKD. The V and J ends lost 9 bases and 0 bases respectively, with 21 bases between them. The CDR3 covers 17 residues.

The rearrangement joins TRBV19 to TRBJ1-4, with a possible D match to TRBD1 (6 bases). Germline V gives CDR1 LNHDA, CDR2 SQIVND (reference sequence). The CDR3 has 15 amino acids. V lost 6 bases, J lost 8 bases, and 19 bases lay in between. The DNA of the CDR3 is TGTGCCAGTAGCTTGATACCGGGACAAGGAGAAAAACTGTTTTTT. Translated, it gives CASSLIPGQGEKLFF.

The V and J genes are TRBV10-3 and TRBJ2-1; possible D gene TRBD2, 5 bases. Germline CDR1 is ENHRY and CDR2 is SYGVKD. V lost 4 bases to trimming and J lost 0 bases, with 10 bases between them. The CDR3 is 15 amino acids. The CDR3 DNA is TGTGCCATCAGTGGGTCGAGCGGCTCCTACAATGAGCAGTTCTTC. It yields the protein CAISGSSGSYNEQFF.

The V call is TRBV6-1, the J call TRBJ2-1; 7 bases are shared with TRBD2. The CDR3 sequence is 14 residues long. V shed 2 bases, J shed 7 bases, and the junction held 5 bases outside the gene matches. Per the germline V gene, CDR1 is MNHNS and CDR2 is SASEGT. In DNA, the CDR3 is TGTGCCAGCAGTGAACCGGGACTACCAAATGAGCAGTTCTTC. Its translation: CASSEPGLPNEQFF.

The chain links TRBV28 to TRBJ2-3; D is unresolved. This CDR3 spans 11 amino acids. V dropped 7 bases and J dropped 2 bases, with 4 bases sitting between them. Germline values: CDR1 MDHEN, CDR2 SYDVKM. The CDR3 bases are TGTGCCAGCACAAACACAGATACGCAGTATTTT. Translation gives CASTNTDTQYF. Full variable domain (outside the CDR3, taken from reference TRBV28 and TRBJ2-3): DVKVTQSSRYLVKRTGEKVFLECVQDMDHENMFWYRQDPGLGLRLIYFSYDVKMKEKGDIPEGYSVSREKKERFSLILESASTNQTSMYLCASTNTDTQYFGPGTRLTVL.

The V and J genes are TRBV28 and TRBJ2-5; no definite D call. Trimming shortened V by 4 bases and J by 13 bases, and 13 bases separated the two germline ends. Per germline, CDR1 MDHEN and CDR2 SYDVKM. This CDR3 comprises 11 residues. The CDR3 sequence: CASSSPGSPYF. In DNA form, the CDR3 reads TGTGCCAGCAGTTCCCCGGGCTCTCCGTACTTC.